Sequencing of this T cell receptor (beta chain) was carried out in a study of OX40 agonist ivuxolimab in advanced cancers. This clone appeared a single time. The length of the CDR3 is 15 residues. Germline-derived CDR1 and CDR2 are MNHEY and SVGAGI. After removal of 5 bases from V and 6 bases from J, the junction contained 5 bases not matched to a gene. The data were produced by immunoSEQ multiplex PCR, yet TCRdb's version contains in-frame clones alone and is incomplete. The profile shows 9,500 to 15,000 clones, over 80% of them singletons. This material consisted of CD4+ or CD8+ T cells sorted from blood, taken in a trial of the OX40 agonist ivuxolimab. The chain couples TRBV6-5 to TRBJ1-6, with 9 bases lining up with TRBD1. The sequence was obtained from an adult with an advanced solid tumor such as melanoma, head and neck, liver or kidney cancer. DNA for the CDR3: TGTGCCAGCAGTCCGACAGGGGGGTTTAATTCACCCCTCCACTTT. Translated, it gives CASSPTGGFNSPLHF.